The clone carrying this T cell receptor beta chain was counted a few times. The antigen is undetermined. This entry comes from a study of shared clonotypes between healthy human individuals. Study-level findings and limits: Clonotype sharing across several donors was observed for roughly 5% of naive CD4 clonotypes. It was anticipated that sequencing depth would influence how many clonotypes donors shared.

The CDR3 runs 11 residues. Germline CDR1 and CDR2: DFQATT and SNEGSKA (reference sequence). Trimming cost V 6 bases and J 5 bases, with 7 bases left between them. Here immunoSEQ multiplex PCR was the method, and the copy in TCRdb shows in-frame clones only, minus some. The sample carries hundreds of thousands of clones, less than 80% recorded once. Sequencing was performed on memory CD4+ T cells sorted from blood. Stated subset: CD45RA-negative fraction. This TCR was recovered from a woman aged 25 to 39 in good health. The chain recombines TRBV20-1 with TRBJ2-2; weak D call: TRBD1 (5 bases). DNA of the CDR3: TGCAGTGCAGCAGGGACCGGGGAGCTGTTTTTT. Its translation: CSAAGTGELFF.